These 22 T cell receptor beta chains were sequenced from one sample in a study of blood T cell repertoires in COVID-19. Libraries were prepared by immunoSEQ multiplex PCR; TCRdb keeps only in-frame clonotypes and omits some of them. This table holds 30,000 to 40,000 clones, more than 80% found once. Sequencing was performed on peripheral blood. The receptor source for this set is a man between 60 and 75 years old in a cohort sampled during active COVID-19.

The chain joins TRBV3-1 (or the pseudogene TRBV3-2) to TRBJ2-3; 13 bases map to TRBD2. Germline V gene sequence: CDR1 LGHDT, CDR2 YNNKEL (reference sequence). The CDR3 has 18 amino acids. The V segment lost 2 bases and the J segment 3 bases; nucleotides outside the gene matches: 8. The CDR3 DNA reads TGTGCCAGCAGCCAACTGCCACTGACTAGCGGGAGGACAGATACGCAGTATTTT. This codes for CASSQLPLTSGRTDTQYF.

This clone was seen a single time. The chain has TRBV27 and TRBJ2-3; TRBD2 matches at 11 bases. The CDR3 is made up of 17 amino acids. The V gene's germline CDR1 is MNHEY and CDR2 SMNVEV (reference sequence). The J segment lost 2 bases and the V segment lost 4 bases, leaving 8 bases of the junction unmatched. The CDR3 loop is CASSSLTSGVTTDTQYF. Here the CDR3 DNA reads TGTGCCAGCAGTTCCCTGACTAGCGGGGTTACCACAGATACGCAGTATTTT.

For the CDR3, the DNA is TGTGCCAGCGACCCGGGACTAGTCGGTAATGAGCAGTTCTTC. Encoded protein: CASDPGLVGNEQFF. The chain uses TRBV7-2 and TRBJ2-1, with 8 bases identical to TRBD2. V trimming: 8 bases; J trimming: 7 bases; junction bases outside the gene matches: 10. Germline CDR1 reads SGHTA; CDR2 reads FQGNSA. The CDR3 is made up of 14 amino acids.

This clone is a singleton in its sample. This chain connects TRBV2 to TRBJ2-2, with TRBD2 matching 7 bases. The germline V gene has CDR1 SNHLY and CDR2 FYNNEI. The length of the CDR3 is 12 residues. V shed 8 bases and J 6 bases; nucleotides not matched to a gene: 3. Written as DNA, the CDR3 is TGTGCCAGCCGGGGGGAGCCCGGGGAGCTGTTTTTT. This sequence encodes CASRGEPGELFF.

The chain uses TRBV12-2 and TRBJ2-7; TRBD2 is the table's D call, not checked against the DNA. TRBV12-2 counts as a pseudogene. The CDR3 covers 18 residues. The CDR3 sequence is CASRLWTSGGESSYEQYF. The CDR3 DNA is TGTGCAAGTCGCTTATGGACTAGCGGGGGGGAAAGCTCCTACGAGCAGTACTTC.

The chain links TRBV7-6 to TRBJ2-3; TRBD1 matches 8 bases. V was clipped by 4 bases and J by 0 bases; unmatched bases: 3. There are 15 residues in the CDR3. Germline-derived CDR1 and CDR2 are SGHVS and FNYEAQ. CDR3 amino acids: CASSSNRGSTDTQYF. In nucleotides, the CDR3 is TGTGCCAGCAGCTCAAACAGGGGGAGCACAGATACGCAGTATTTT.

Here the CDR3 reads CASSPSGVGTEAFF. The CDR3 nucleotides read TGTGCCAGCTCACCATCAGGGGTTGGGACTGAAGCTTTCTTT. The chain uses TRBV18 and TRBJ1-1, with TRBD1 as a possible D gene (6 bases). V lost 2 bases to trimming and J lost 5 bases, with 12 bases between them. CDR3 length: 14 residues. In germline, CDR1 is KGHSH, CDR2 LQKENI.

This clone appeared once. This chain links TRBV14 with TRBJ2-3; 10 bases line up with TRBD2. The V gene's germline CDR1 is SGHDN and CDR2 FVKESK. V lost 4 bases, J lost 1 base, and 2 bases stayed unmatched. CDR3 length: 15 amino acids. The CDR3 region is CASSLSGGGTDTQYF. The DNA for the CDR3 is TGTGCCAGCAGCCTCAGCGGGGGGGGCACAGATACGCAGTATTTT.

The chain uses TRBV9 and TRBJ2-7, with 11 bases fitting TRBD2. CDR1 is SGDLS and CDR2 is YYNGEE in the germline V gene. The CDR3 totals 16 residues. J was trimmed by 3 bases and V by 3 bases; bases with no gene match: 8. This CDR3 reads CASSASGTSGFYEQYF. The CDR3 DNA sequence: TGTGCCAGCAGCGCGTCCGGGACTAGCGGTTTCTACGAGCAGTACTTC. Full variable domain (missing parts from reference TRBV9 and TRBJ2-7): DSGVTQTPKHLITATGQRVTLRCSPRSGDLSVYWYQQSLDQGLQFLIQYYNGEERAKGNILERFSAQQFPDLHSELNLSSLELGDSALYFCASSASGTSGFYEQYFGPGTRLTVT.

The gene calls are TRBV11-2 and TRBJ2-2, with a weak D call TRBD2 (5 bases). Germline CDR1 reads SGHAT; CDR2 reads FQNNGV. Trimming cost V 4 bases and J 6 bases, with 15 bases left between them. The CDR3 length is 15 residues. The CDR3 DNA follows: TGTGCCAGCAGCTCCTCTACTAGTATTGCCGGGGAGCTGTTTTTT. Translated, it gives CASSSSTSIAGELFF.

The chain links TRBV11-2 to TRBJ2-5; D gene uncertain. The CDR3 runs to 15 residues. Germline V gives CDR1 SGHAT, CDR2 FQNNGV. Trimming left V 5 bases short and J 5 bases short, with 18 bases between. CDR3 protein: CASSPRRLGGETQYF. CDR3 DNA: TGTGCCAGCAGCCCCCGCAGGCTGGGTGGGGAGACCCAGTACTTC.

The chain employs TRBV7-9 and TRBJ1-3; D is ambiguous. The V and J ends lost 11 bases and 2 bases respectively, with 16 bases between them. The CDR3 loop spans 14 amino acids. CDR1 and CDR2 (germline): SEHNR, FQNEAQ (reference sequence). The CDR3 loop is CAEEIIVAGNTIYF. CDR3 nucleotide sequence: TGTGCCGAGGAGATTATTGTGGCTGGAAACACCATATATTTT.

The gene calls are TRBV19 and TRBJ1-2, with TRBD1 matching over 8 bases. Germline V gives CDR1 LNHDA, CDR2 SQIVND (reference sequence). With V trimmed by 5 bases and J by 3 bases, 2 bases remained unmatched. This CDR3 spans 13 amino acids. CDR3 sequence reads: CASSPGGHYGYTF. Here the CDR3 DNA reads TGTGCCAGTAGTCCAGGGGGCCACTATGGCTACACCTTC.

Only a few counts were recorded for this clone. The chain recombines TRBV5-1 with TRBJ1-1; D is undetermined. This CDR3 spans 17 amino acids. Germline loops: CDR1 SGHRS, CDR2 YFSETQ. V dropped 0 bases and J dropped 0 bases, with 15 bases sitting between them. The CDR3 region has the DNA TGCGCCAGCAGCTTGGTGGCGGGTGGCGTCATGAACACTGAAGCTTTCTTT. Translating it yields CASSLVAGGVMNTEAFF.

CDR3 nucleotides: TGTGCCAGCGGAAATCTAGCGGGGGTGTCAGATACGCAGTATTTT. This sequence encodes CASGNLAGVSDTQYF. The rearrangement uses TRBV6-5 and TRBJ2-3; 10 bases map to TRBD2. Germline V CDR1 and CDR2: MNHEY, SVGAGI. Trimming took 8 bases from V and 4 from J; bases not matched to a gene: 9. The CDR3 totals 15 residues.

The V call is TRBV28, the J call TRBJ2-2, with D perhaps TRBD1 (5 bases). The germline gives CDR1 MDHEN, CDR2 SYDVKM. Trimming left V 7 bases short and J 9 bases short, with 15 bases between. CDR3 length: 13 amino acids. The CDR3 reads CASNKDTERELFF. The DNA of the CDR3 is TGTGCCAGCAACAAGGACACCGAGAGGGAGCTGTTTTTT.

This chain joins TRBV2 and TRBJ2-1; 7 bases fit TRBD2. The V and J ends lost 7 bases and 2 bases, in that order; junction bases with no gene match: 2. This CDR3 region has 13 residues. Germline V gene sequence: CDR1 SNHLY, CDR2 FYNNEI. For the CDR3, the DNA is TGTGCCAGCAAGCGGGGAACCTACAATGAGCAGTTCTTC. It yields the protein CASKRGTYNEQFF.

The V gene is TRBV7-9, the J gene TRBJ2-7; D possibly corresponds to TRBD2 (5 bases). The length of the CDR3 is 14 residues. V was pared by 1 base and J by 2 bases, with 9 bases between. Germline V gives CDR1 SEHNR, CDR2 FQNEAQ (reference sequence). CDR3 in amino acids: CASSLGGPPYEQYF. For the CDR3, the DNA is TGTGCCAGCAGCTTAGGAGGGCCCCCCTACGAGCAGTACTTC.

The rearrangement links TRBV5-1 to TRBJ2-7; TRBD1 agrees at 8 bases. Unmatched junction bases numbered 6, after V lost 4 bases and J lost 0 bases. The CDR3 runs to 15 residues. Germline V lookup: CDR1 SGHRS, CDR2 YFSETQ. The CDR3 nucleotides are TGCGCCAGCAGCACCAGACAGGGGAGCTCCTACGAGCAGTACTTC. Its protein product is CASSTRQGSSYEQYF.

V is TRBV6-5 and J is TRBJ1-4; D gene unclear. V dropped 0 bases and J dropped 5 bases, with 7 bases sitting between them. Germline assignment: CDR1 MNHEY and CDR2 SVGAGI. The length of the CDR3 is 14 residues. The CDR3 DNA reads as TGTGCCAGCAGTTACTCGTCGGGGAATGAAAAACTGTTTTTT. Its protein is CASSYSSGNEKLFF.

This clone has only one observation. This chain uses TRBV6-6 with TRBJ2-7, with a possible D match to TRBD2 (5 bases). Germline values: CDR1 MNHNY, CDR2 SVGAGI (reference sequence). Trimming removed 6 bases at V and 6 bases at J, with 9 bases between. CDR3 length equals 11 residues. The CDR3 protein is CASRGGGEQYF. The CDR3 DNA sequence: TGTGCCAGCAGAGGAGGCGGCGAGCAGTACTTC.

This clone showed up just a few times. V and J are TRBV2 and TRBJ2-7, with 10 nucleotides matching TRBD1. The CDR3 contains 14 residues. Trimming took 5 bases from V and 10 from J; bases not matched to a gene: 11. The germline CDR1 and CDR2 sequences are SNHLY and FYNNEI. The CDR3 here is CASSPGETGGSQYF. DNA for the CDR3: TGTGCCAGCAGTCCGGGGGAGACAGGGGGCTCCCAGTACTTC. The full variable domain, completed using reference TRBV2 and TRBJ2-7, is EPEVTQTPSHQVTQMGQEVILRCVPISNHLYFYWYRQILGQKVEFLVSFYNNEISEKSEIFDDQFSVERPDGSNFTLKIRSTKLEDSAMYFCASSPGETGGSQYFGPGTRLTVT.